The 23 T cell receptor beta chains below were found in one sample sequenced in a study of cytomegalovirus exposure and HLA in healthy donors. In the PCR, 60 Vbeta and 13 Jbeta primers were used. Measured with immunoSEQ multiplex PCR; TCRdb has only the in-frame clones, and not every one. The data show 85,000 to 100,000 clones, with roughly 80% seen just once and under 8% held by the top ten. The specimen sequenced was PBMCs. The receptor source for this set is a man between 50 and 59 years old in good health and CMV-seropositive.

The gene calls are TRBV7-3 and TRBJ2-3; 7 bases fit TRBD1. The CDR3 consists of 15 residues. The ends lost 5 bases at V and 2 bases at J; junction bases unmatched: 7. From germline, CDR1 is SGHTA and CDR2 FQGTGA. The CDR3 is CASSTSGQITDTQYF. CDR3 DNA sequence: TGTGCCAGCAGCACGTCGGGACAGATCACAGATACGCAGTATTTT.

The J gene is TRBJ2-2, the V gene TRBV28, with 10 bases that match TRBD1. Germline values: CDR1 MDHEN, CDR2 SYDVKM. After removal of 3 bases from V and 7 bases from J, the junction contained 5 bases not matched to a gene. This CDR3 contains 15 residues. Here the CDR3 reads CASSLGTGAVGELFF. DNA for the CDR3: TGTGCCAGCAGTTTGGGGACAGGGGCTGTCGGGGAGCTGTTTTTT.

This clone has only one observation. This sequence joins TRBV9 and TRBJ2-7, with TRBD2 identical over 10 bases. The CDR3 is 16 residues long. Germline values: CDR1 SGDLS, CDR2 YYNGEE. Trimming took 0 bases from V and 5 from J; bases not matched to a gene: 8. CDR3 loop: CASSVGLAGELHEQYF. The DNA of the CDR3 is TGTGCCAGCAGCGTAGGTCTAGCGGGGGAACTCCACGAGCAGTACTTC.

The genes are TRBV2 and TRBJ2-3; 8 positions match TRBD1. The CDR3 has 14 amino acids. Germline V gives CDR1 SNHLY, CDR2 FYNNEI. V trimming: 4 bases; J trimming: 3 bases; junction bases outside the gene matches: 3. This chain's CDR3 is CASSVTGGTDTQYF. In DNA form, the CDR3 reads TGTGCCAGCAGTGTAACAGGGGGGACAGATACGCAGTATTTT.

This chain uses TRBV30 with TRBJ2-5; 12 bases map to TRBD2. The V gene's germline CDR1 is GTSNPN and CDR2 SVGIG (reference sequence). The J segment lost 7 bases and the V segment lost 3 bases, leaving 6 bases of the junction unmatched. The CDR3 loop spans 14 amino acids. DNA for the CDR3: TGTGCCTGGAGGGTACTAGCGGGGGGATGGACCCAGTACTTC. As protein: CAWRVLAGGWTQYF.

This clone was observed at least ten times. The gene calls are TRBV30 and TRBJ1-2; the D gene is possibly TRBD1 (6 bases). Germline lookup yields CDR1 GTSNPN and CDR2 SVGIG (reference sequence). This CDR3 has 11 amino acids. Trimming took off 1 base at V and 7 bases at J, with 7 bases between the two ends. The CDR3, as DNA: TGTGCCTGGAGTGAGGGGGTTGGCTACACCTTC. Amino acid sequence: CAWSEGVGYTF.

There are a few counts of this clone. The genes are TRBV4-1 and TRBJ1-1; D gene uncertain. CDR1 is MGHRA, CDR2 YSYEKL, per germline. This CDR3 spans 18 amino acids. V dropped 1 base and J dropped 2 bases, with 20 bases sitting between them. The CDR3 nucleotides are TGCGCCAGCAGCCAAGTACTCCATACGGGAAAAGGAAACACTGAAGCTTTCTTT. Residues: CASSQVLHTGKGNTEAFF.

The chain employs TRBV18 and TRBJ1-1, with 9 bases fitting TRBD1. Unmatched junction bases numbered 11, after V lost 1 base and J lost 5 bases. The CDR3 is made up of 17 amino acids. Germline CDR1 is KGHSH and CDR2 is LQKENI. CDR3 amino acids: CASSPQEQGAAVTEAFF. The CDR3 nucleotides read TGTGCCAGCTCACCACAGGAACAGGGGGCGGCTGTAACTGAAGCTTTCTTT.

V is TRBV29-1 and J is TRBJ1-1, with D maybe TRBD1 (5 bases). V dropped 7 bases and J dropped 7 bases, with 22 bases sitting between them. This CDR3 is built from 14 residues. Per germline, CDR1 SQVTM and CDR2 ANQGSEA. The CDR3 region has the DNA TGCAGCGGGGGCGGCACCCGCTCGTCCGGTGAAGCTTTCTTT. Encoded protein: CSGGGTRSSGEAFF.

The V call is TRBV11-2, the J call TRBJ2-3, with 8 bases aligning to TRBD1. V lost 2 bases, J lost 2 bases, and 3 bases stayed unmatched. Germline CDR1 is SGHAT and CDR2 is FQNNGV. The CDR3 loop spans 15 amino acids. CDR3 protein: CASSLSGGVTDTQYF. In DNA form, the CDR3 reads TGTGCCAGCAGCTTATCAGGGGGCGTCACAGATACGCAGTATTTT. Full variable domain (missing parts from reference TRBV11-2 and TRBJ2-3): EAGVAQSPRYKIIEKRQSVAFWCNPISGHATLYWYQQILGQGPKLLIQFQNNGVVDDSQLPKDRFSAERLKGVDSTLKIQPAKLEDSAVYLCASSLSGGVTDTQYFGPGTRLTVL.

The V call is TRBV2, the J call TRBJ2-7; D may be TRBD2 (5 bases). Germline CDR1 reads SNHLY; CDR2 reads FYNNEI. The CDR3 consists of 17 residues. V was trimmed by 2 bases and J by 3 bases, leaving 20 bases between them. The CDR3 here is CASSEYKVFGDIYEQYF. CDR3 coding DNA: TGTGCCAGCAGTGAATATAAAGTATTCGGGGATATCTACGAGCAGTACTTC.

The V gene is TRBV5-1, the J gene TRBJ2-6; D may be TRBD1 (7 bases). Germline-derived CDR1 and CDR2 are SGHRS and YFSETQ. Trimming shortened V by 8 bases and J by 2 bases, and 20 bases separated the two germline ends. This CDR3 region has 17 residues. The CDR3: CASSLQGGSTGANVLTF. The CDR3 coding sequence is TGCGCCAGTTCCCTTCAGGGGGGAAGTACTGGGGCCAACGTCCTGACTTTC.

This chain's CDR3 is CASSLAGGRFHEQYF. The DNA for the CDR3 is TGTGCCAGCAGCTTGGCAGGGGGGCGCTTCCACGAGCAGTACTTC. The chain links TRBV5-4 to TRBJ2-7; the D gene is possibly TRBD1 (7 bases). The CDR3 spans 15 residues. The V gene's germline CDR1 is SGHNT and CDR2 YYREEE (reference sequence). V was trimmed by 0 bases and J by 5 bases, leaving 15 bases between them.

The V gene is TRBV4-1, the J gene TRBJ2-7; a possible D gene is TRBD1 (5 bases). V gave up 5 bases and J gave up 5 bases, with 13 bases separating them. Per germline, CDR1 MGHRA and CDR2 YSYEKL. This CDR3 is 13 amino acids long. The chain's CDR3 is CASSSDSSNEQYF. CDR3 sequence (DNA): TGCGCCAGCAGCTCCGACAGTTCCAACGAGCAGTACTTC.

This chain joins TRBV27 and TRBJ2-1, with TRBD1 matching over 10 bases. V shed 5 bases, J shed 6 bases, and the junction held 4 bases outside the gene matches. Germline loops: CDR1 MNHEY, CDR2 SMNVEV (reference sequence). CDR3 length equals 14 residues. In DNA, the CDR3 is TGTGCCAGCAGTATCGGACAGGGGGTCAATGAGCAGTTCTTC. Protein product: CASSIGQGVNEQFF.

The chain links TRBV4-1 to TRBJ2-7; D uncertain. Germline V gene lookup returns CDR1 MGHRA and CDR2 YSYEKL. The CDR3 runs to 13 residues. V was trimmed by 1 base and J by 1 base, leaving 5 bases between them. CDR3 sequence (DNA): TGCGCCAGCAGCCAAGTTCAGTCCTACGAGCAGTACTTC. Translation gives CASSQVQSYEQYF.

The chain is built from TRBV5-1 and TRBJ2-3, with D possibly matching TRBD2 (5 bases). Germline V CDR1 and CDR2: SGHRS, YFSETQ. V gave up 7 bases and J gave up 0 bases, with 12 bases separating them. The CDR3 covers 14 residues. For the CDR3, the DNA is TGCGCCAGCGGAACTAGTGATAGCACAGATACGCAGTATTTT. Translation gives CASGTSDSTDTQYF. Full variable domain (missing parts from reference TRBV5-1 and TRBJ2-3): KAGVTQTPRYLIKTRGQQVTLSCSPISGHRSVSWYQQTPGQGLQFLFEYFSETQRNKGNFPGRFSGRQFSNSRSEMNVSTLELGDSALYLCASGTSDSTDTQYFGPGTRLTVL.

This chain uses TRBV30 with TRBJ1-3, with D uncertain. Germline V lookup: CDR1 GTSNPN, CDR2 SVGIG (reference sequence). The ends were cut back, 4 bases at V and 0 bases at J, with 4 bases in the middle. The CDR3 runs 12 residues. The CDR3 sequence is CAWISSGNTIYF. As DNA, the CDR3 is TGTGCCTGGATTAGCTCTGGAAACACCATATATTTT.

This sequence joins TRBV4-3 and TRBJ2-7, with D possibly matching TRBD1 (6 bases). CDR1 and CDR2 from the germline V gene are LGHNA and YSLEER. V was trimmed by 1 base and J by 6 bases, leaving 10 bases between them. The length of the CDR3 is 13 residues. The CDR3 here is CASSQVQGSEQYF. CDR3 nucleotide sequence: TGCGCCAGCAGCCAAGTCCAGGGGAGCGAGCAGTACTTC.

The chain couples TRBV28 to TRBJ1-2; D is possibly TRBD1 (6 bases). The CDR3 runs 13 residues. Trimming took 8 bases from V and 6 from J, leaving 16 bases between them. Germline values: CDR1 MDHEN, CDR2 SYDVKM. Here the CDR3 reads CASSNQDSDGYTF. In DNA form, the CDR3 reads TGTGCCAGCTCCAATCAGGACAGCGATGGCTACACCTTC.

The rearrangement links TRBV7-9 to TRBJ2-7; tentatively, D is TRBD1 (6 bases). The V end was cut by 5 bases, the J end by 4 bases, with 9 bases between. Germline CDR1 is SEHNR and CDR2 is FQNEAQ (reference sequence). The CDR3 is 12 residues long. This chain's CDR3 is CASSATGYEQYF. As DNA, the CDR3 is TGTGCCAGCAGCGCCACAGGGTACGAGCAGTACTTC.

The gene calls are TRBV7-8 and TRBJ1-2; 9 bases align to TRBD1. The V and J ends lost 6 bases and 0 bases, in that order; junction bases with no gene match: 2. The CDR3 sequence is 14 residues long. CDR1 and CDR2 from the germline V gene are SGHVS and FQNEAQ. The CDR3 is CASSTGGANYGYTF. The CDR3 DNA is TGTGCCAGCAGTACAGGGGGCGCTAACTATGGCTACACCTTC.

This sequence joins TRBV12-5 and TRBJ2-2, with 7 bases lining up with TRBD2. This CDR3 has 14 amino acids. Germline V gene data show CDR1 as LGHNT and CDR2 as FRNRAP. V shed 7 bases and J 6 bases; nucleotides not matched to a gene: 8. The CDR3 spells CASALEGGSGELFF. The CDR3 region has the DNA TGTGCTAGTGCCCTAGAGGGAGGGTCCGGGGAGCTGTTTTTT. Filled out from reference TRBV12-5 and TRBJ2-2, the complete variable domain reads DARVTQTPRHKVTEMGQEVTMRCQPILGHNTVFWYRQTMMQGLELLAYFRNRAPLDDSGMPKDRFSAEMPDATLATLKIQPSEPRDSAVYFCASALEGGSGELFFGEGSRLTVL.